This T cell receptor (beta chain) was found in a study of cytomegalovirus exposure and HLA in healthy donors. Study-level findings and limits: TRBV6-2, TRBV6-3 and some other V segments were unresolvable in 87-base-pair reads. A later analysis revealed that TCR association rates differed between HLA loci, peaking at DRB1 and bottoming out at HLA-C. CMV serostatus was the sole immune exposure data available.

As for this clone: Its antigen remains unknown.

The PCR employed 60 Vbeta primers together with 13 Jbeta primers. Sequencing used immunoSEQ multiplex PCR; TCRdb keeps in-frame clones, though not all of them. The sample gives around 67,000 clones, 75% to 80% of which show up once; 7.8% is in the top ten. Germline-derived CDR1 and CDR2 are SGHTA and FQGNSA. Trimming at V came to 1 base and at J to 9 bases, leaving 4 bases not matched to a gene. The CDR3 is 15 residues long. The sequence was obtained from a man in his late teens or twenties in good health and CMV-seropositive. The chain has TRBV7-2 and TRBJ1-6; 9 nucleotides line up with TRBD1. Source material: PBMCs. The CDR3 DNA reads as TGTGCCAGCAGCTTAGATACAGGGGGCTTTTCACCCCTCCACTTT. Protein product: CASSLDTGGFSPLHF.